This T cell receptor beta chain was recorded in a study of blood T cells in healthy people across ages (dated by TCRdb to the mid-2010s). Broadly, across the study: In model experiments, roughly one uniquely barcoded TCR beta cDNA molecule per two T cells was captured by template switching. For two donors (one aged 18 to 29 and one aged 80 or older), the study analyzed two additional independent replicas of 1 million unique cDNA reads from the same blood draw. The donors were divided into four age groups: young (average around 17 years), middle-aged (around 37), aged (approximately 62) and long-lived (about 90). Age-related changes in TCR beta repertoire diversity were measured in the study by deep sequencing normalized with unique cDNA molecular identifiers. To avoid experimental bias, donors of different ages were randomly spread across the sequencing lanes. Study-wide conclusions, independent of this receptor: Compared with the aged group, more naive CD4+ T cells, fewer expanded clones and increased TCR diversity were shown by the long-lived group, suggesting age selection. The percentage of naive T cells measured by flow cytometry correlated strongly with observed TCR beta diversity. Because donor CMV infection status was unknown, age-related changes in expanded clonotypes were potentially confounded. As age increased, observed TCR beta diversity per million T cells dropped in a roughly linear way, and a significant reduction was already evident by age around 41. Since profiling was done on bulk unsorted PBMCs, naive and antigen-experienced compartments could not be conclusively compared. Estimates of total diversity from one million sequenced T cells were regarded as lower bounds and underestimates.

Systemically healthy Caucasian individuals from Russia, around 39 in total and aged about 6 to 95 years, were included as donors. Approximately 9.3 milliliters of peripheral blood were collected from each donor into EDTA-treated Vacutainer tubes. Ficoll-Paque density-gradient centrifugation was used to isolate PBMCs, with at least 6.5 million per sample. Total RNA, at least 5 micrograms per sample, was extracted from PBMCs with Trizol reagent. For every donor, an aliquot of PBMCs went through flow cytometry to measure the percentages of naive CD45RAhigh/CD27high T cells. Counted from cysteine to phenylalanine, this CDR3 has 13 amino acids. Of the read, only the CDR3 DNA is kept; its 39 bases are in frame from base 1. Via the germline V gene, CDR1 is ENHRY and CDR2 SYGVKD. Cut back by 3 bases and 14 bases, the V and J ends lie 18 bases apart. Libraries were built with 5' RACE. For sequencing, an Illumina HiSeq 2500 was employed. A second PCR of about 6 to 12 cycles was run with a J-beta primer mix and a sample-barcoded 5' primer. Each TCR beta cDNA molecule received a unique molecular identifier from a template-switch 5' adaptor carrying 12 random nucleotides. At least 2.5 million CDR3-containing paired-end reads were obtained from each sample. First-strand cDNA synthesis was performed from all RNA using the Mint cDNA synthesis kit, with priming by a TRBC-specific oligonucleotide. After uracil-DNA glycosylase treatment, a first 18-cycle PCR used universal primers M1SS and BC2_uni_R on all cDNA. The original methods were these. For normalization, 1 million high-quality reads, each with a distinct molecular identifier, were randomly selected from each sample. Reads with shared molecular identifiers were discarded instead of being binned into consensus sequences. CDR3 identification, clonotype clustering and error correction used MiTCR with a Q25 quality threshold and the strictest error-elimination algorithm. Lower-bound total TCR beta diversity was estimated with a nonparametric unseen species model using Euler transformation. The public reads were quality trimmed at Q25 with fastp and then assembled into clones with MiXCR by TCRdb, keeping productive beta chains. CDR3 protein sequences are deduplicated, and each keeps its most common genes and DNA. The V and J calls here are based on TCRdb, not the publication. This sample gives roughly 800,000 distinct CDR3 sequences in total; about 53% of them show up just once. The top ten constitute about 38% of the sample.

About this clonotype: No antigen is known for it. The sample holds no much larger clone one base away, and base qualities are not on file.

The material sequenced was blood. Recombination joined TRBV10-3 with TRBJ2-3, with no D gene named confidently. This TCR was sampled from a man at least 80 years old in good health. The DNA reads as follows: TGTGCCATCAGTGATGGCGTGTCGAAATACGCGTATTTT. Its protein is CAISDGVSKYAYF.